These 18 T cell receptor beta chains were sequenced from one sample in a study of blood T cell repertoires in COVID-19. Clones were read by immunoSEQ multiplex PCR, and TCRdb kept only the in-frame ones, dropping some. The repertoire holds 200,000 to 300,000 clones, with approximately 80% as singletons. Sequencing was performed on peripheral blood. These receptors were taken from a woman older than 75 with COVID-19, enrolled during active disease.

This clone was seen only a few times. The chain joins TRBV28 to TRBJ1-2; D is ambiguous. This CDR3 is built from 15 residues. Trimming took 6 bases from V and 4 from J, leaving 18 bases between them. Germline assignment: CDR1 MDHEN and CDR2 SYDVKM. The CDR3 protein is CASSSWGAAGYGYTF. In DNA, the CDR3 is TGTGCCAGCAGCTCATGGGGAGCGGCGGGCTATGGCTACACCTTC.

The V and J genes are TRBV7-8 and TRBJ1-2; tentative D call: TRBD1 (5 bases). The CDR3 covers 15 residues. In germline, CDR1 is SGHVS, CDR2 FQNEAQ. Trimming cost V 6 bases and J 8 bases, with 22 bases left between them. Written as DNA, the CDR3 is TGTGCCAGCAGTATGAGACGGGGGGAAAATAACGGCTACACCTTC. This encodes CASSMRRGENNGYTF.

This clone was detected a few times. The chain is built from TRBV4-2 and TRBJ1-5; possibly TRBD1 for D (5 bases). Germline CDR1 LGHNA, CDR2 YNFKEQ. CDR3 length equals 16 residues. The V end lost 0 bases, the J end lost 2 bases, and 11 bases lay between the germline ends. In DNA form, the CDR3 reads TGTGCCAGCAGCCAAGAGGGAGGGGTAGGCAATCAGCCCCAGCATTTT. It encodes CASSQEGGVGNQPQHF.

CDR3 residues: CATQREPPETQYF. CDR3 in DNA: TGTGCCACCCAGCGGGAGCCCCCCGAGACGCAGTATTTT. V and J are TRBV2 and TRBJ2-3, with 8 bases that match TRBD2. This CDR3 comprises 13 residues. The V segment lost 10 bases and the J segment 9 bases; nucleotides outside the gene matches: 12. CDR1 and CDR2 from the germline V gene are SNHLY and FYNNEI.

The genes are TRBV6-5 and TRBJ1-5; D is undetermined. This CDR3 is 14 amino acids long. Trimming cost V 4 bases and J 1 base, with 8 bases left between them. Germline CDR1 MNHEY, CDR2 SVGAGI. CDR3 coding DNA: TGTGCCAGCAGTTCTATCACCAGCAATCAGCCCCAGCATTTT. This gives the protein CASSSITSNQPQHF.

The DNA for the CDR3 is TGTGCCAGTAGGAGACAGGGCGGTGACACTGAAGCTTTCTTT. This codes for CASRRQGGDTEAFF. The chain has TRBV19 and TRBJ1-1; 7 bases map to TRBD1. In germline, CDR1 is LNHDA, CDR2 SQIVND (reference sequence). The CDR3 extends over 14 amino acids. V lost 6 bases, J lost 3 bases, and 7 bases stayed unmatched. The full variable domain, with the rest looked up from reference TRBV19 and TRBJ1-1, is DGGITQSPKYLFRKEGQNVTLSCEQNLNHDAMYWYRQDPGQGLRLIYYSQIVNDFQKGDIAEGYSVSREKKESFPLTVTSAQKNPTAFYLCASRRQGGDTEAFFGQGTRLTVV.

In its sample, this clone was seen a few times. V usage is TRBV5-5 and J usage is TRBJ1-6; 9 bases match TRBD1. CDR1 is SGHKS and CDR2 is YYEKEE in the germline V gene (reference sequence). The CDR3 contains 16 residues. Germline trimming cut 4 bases from V and 7 bases from J; bases unmatched to any gene: 9. Written as DNA, the CDR3 is TGTGCCAGCAGCCTCAAAGGACAGGGGTGGAATTCACCCCTCCACTTT. Its translation: CASSLKGQGWNSPLHF.

J is TRBJ2-5 and V is TRBV27, with 8 bases identical to TRBD1. The germline CDR1 and CDR2 sequences are MNHEY and SMNVEV (reference sequence). The CDR3 consists of 15 residues. Trimming at V came to 3 bases and at J to 5 bases, leaving 8 bases not matched to a gene. CDR3 in amino acids: CASSFLGTGQETQYF. The CDR3 region has the DNA TGTGCCAGCAGTTTCCTCGGGACAGGCCAGGAGACCCAGTACTTC.

The rearrangement links TRBV29-1 to TRBJ2-7, with TRBD2 matching over 8 bases. Germline V gives CDR1 SQVTM, CDR2 ANQGSEA. The V and J ends lost 5 bases and 2 bases, in that order; junction bases with no gene match: 2. This CDR3 has 12 residues. The CDR3 DNA sequence: TGCAGCGTTCGGACTAGCACCTACGAGCAGTACTTC. This sequence encodes CSVRTSTYEQYF.

The V and J genes are TRBV6-5 and TRBJ2-1, with 10 bases identical to TRBD2. Per the germline V gene, CDR1 is MNHEY and CDR2 is SVGAGI. V dropped 4 bases and J dropped 9; count of bases not matched to a gene: 6. This CDR3 contains 14 residues. In DNA, the CDR3 is TGTGCCAGCAGTTGGACTAGCGGTACAGGTGAGCAGTTCTTC. Its protein product is CASSWTSGTGEQFF.

This chain uses TRBV18 with TRBJ2-3, with a weak D call TRBD2 (6 bases). Germline V lookup: CDR1 KGHSH, CDR2 LQKENI. V was shortened by 3 bases and J by 1 base, with 11 bases between the two germline ends. The CDR3 sequence is 15 residues long. Written as DNA, the CDR3 is TGTGCCAGCTCACCGGGGACTCCCCGCACAGATACGCAGTATTTT. It yields the protein CASSPGTPRTDTQYF.

The genes are TRBV5-1 and TRBJ1-1; 7 bases are shared with TRBD1. CDR3 length equals 15 residues. Looked up from germline, CDR1 is SGHRS and CDR2 is YFSETQ. The V and J ends lost 0 bases and 3 bases, in that order; junction bases with no gene match: 5. As DNA, the CDR3 is TGCGCCAGCAGCTTGGGGTCGACAGGGTACACTGAAGCTTTCTTT. Protein: CASSLGSTGYTEAFF.

The chain has TRBV11-2 and TRBJ1-3, with TRBD1 matching 9 bases. There are 14 residues in the CDR3. Germline trimming cut 5 bases from V and 2 bases from J; bases unmatched to any gene: 1. Germline values: CDR1 SGHAT, CDR2 FQNNGV. CDR3 loop: CASSRQGAGNTIYF. The CDR3, as DNA: TGTGCCAGCAGCCGACAGGGGGCTGGAAACACCATATATTTT.

The chain is built from TRBV7-2 and TRBJ1-2; no definite D call. V dropped 6 bases and J dropped 8 bases, with 19 bases sitting between them. The germline V gene encodes CDR1 SGHTA and CDR2 FQGNSA. This CDR3 region has 14 residues. The CDR3: CASRKEGAGGGYTF. The CDR3 DNA is TGTGCCAGCAGAAAAGAGGGAGCAGGCGGAGGCTACACCTTC.

This chain uses TRBV30 with TRBJ1-1; D gene ambiguous. The CDR3 extends over 15 amino acids. The ends were cut back, 0 bases at V and 0 bases at J, with 11 bases in the middle. Germline V gene sequence: CDR1 GTSNPN, CDR2 SVGIG (reference sequence). CDR3 region: CAWSVRYGLNTEAFF. CDR3 DNA sequence: TGTGCCTGGAGTGTACGATATGGCCTGAACACTGAAGCTTTCTTT.

The chain employs TRBV7-2 and TRBJ1-5, with TRBD1 as a possible D gene (5 bases). The CDR3 contains 14 residues. V lost 2 bases and J lost 5, with 10 bases in between. The germline gives CDR1 SGHTA, CDR2 FQGNSA. In nucleotides, the CDR3 is TGTGCCAGCAGCTTAAGGGGAACGGATCAGCCCCAGCATTTT. This gives the protein CASSLRGTDQPQHF.

This clone was detected only a few times. The V gene is TRBV28, the J gene TRBJ2-5; 8 positions match TRBD1. Trimming at V came to 6 bases and at J to 0 bases, leaving 9 bases not matched to a gene. Germline loops: CDR1 MDHEN, CDR2 SYDVKM. The CDR3 length is 16 residues. The DNA for the CDR3 is TGTGCCAGCAGCACCTATTGGACAGGGTACCAAGAGACCCAGTACTTC. Translation gives CASSTYWTGYQETQYF.

The V and J genes are TRBV6-1 and TRBJ1-2, with a weak D call TRBD1 (5 bases). The V gene's germline CDR1 is MNHNS and CDR2 SASEGT. Trimming took 2 bases from V and 0 from J, leaving 16 bases between them. The CDR3 totals 17 residues. The CDR3 coding sequence is TGTGCCAGCAGTGAACACCGAGTCGCGGGGGCTAACTATGGCTACACCTTC. Its translation is CASSEHRVAGANYGYTF.